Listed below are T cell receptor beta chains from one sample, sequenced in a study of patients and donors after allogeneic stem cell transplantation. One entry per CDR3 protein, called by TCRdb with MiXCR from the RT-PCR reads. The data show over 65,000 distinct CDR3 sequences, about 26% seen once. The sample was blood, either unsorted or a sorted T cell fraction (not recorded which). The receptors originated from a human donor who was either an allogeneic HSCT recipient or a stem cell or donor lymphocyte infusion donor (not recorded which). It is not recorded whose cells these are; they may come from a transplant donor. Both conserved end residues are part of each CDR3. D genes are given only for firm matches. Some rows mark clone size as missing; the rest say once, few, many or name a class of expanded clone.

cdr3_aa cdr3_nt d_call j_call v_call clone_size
CASSLAATPLFSGANVLTF TGTGCCAGCAGTTTAGCGGCCACACCTCTCTTCTCTGGGGCCAACGTCCTGACTTTC - TRBJ2-6 TRBV12-3/TRBV12-4 -
CASSSNGQIEETQYF TGTGCCAGTAGTTCTAACGGACAGATTGAAGAGACCCAGTACTTC - TRBJ2-5 TRBV19 -
CASKAGSGRTDTQYF TGTGCCAGCAAAGCGGGGTCGGGACGCACAGATACGCAGTATTTT TRBD2 TRBJ2-3 TRBV27 many
CASSQVMTLNTEAFF TGCGCCAGCAGCCAAGTGATGACCCTGAACACTGAAGCTTTCTTT - TRBJ1-1 TRBV4-3 once
CASSQDRVGDNQPQHF TGTGCCAGCAGCCAAGATAGGGTGGGAGACAATCAGCCCCAGCATTTT - TRBJ1-5 TRBV4-2 -
CASSLLALARYYEQYF TGTGCCAGCAGCTTATTGGCACTAGCGAGATACTACGAGCAGTACTTC TRBD2 TRBJ2-7 TRBV7-9 -
CSAPAGNNEQFF TGCAGTGCTCCCGCCGGGAACAATGAGCAGTTCTTC - TRBJ2-1 TRBV20-1 medium-sized
CASSLGQESSYNSPLHF TGCGCCAGCAGCTTGGGTCAGGAGAGCTCCTATAATTCACCCCTCCACTTT - TRBJ1-6 TRBV5-1 -
CASSLVGTPNDEQFF TGTGCCAGCAGCTTAGTTGGGACACCCAACGATGAGCAGTTCTTC - TRBJ2-1 TRBV7-8 few
CASRFRDHEQYF TGTGCCAGCAGATTCCGGGATCACGAGCAGTACTTC - TRBJ2-7 TRBV12-3/TRBV12-4 -
CASSPQPGYTEAFF TGTGCCAGCAGTCCTCAACCAGGGTACACTGAAGCTTTCTTT - TRBJ1-1 TRBV27 -
CASSTGPPRQPQHF TGTGCCAGCAGCACGGGGCCACCCAGGCAGCCCCAGCATTTT - TRBJ1-5 TRBV7-8 few
CASSLWPLDSMNTEAFF TGTGCCAGCAGTTTATGGCCGCTGGACAGTATGAACACTGAAGCTTTCTTT - TRBJ1-1 TRBV27 -
CASSYSLIHSSGSANSPLHF TGTGCCAGCAGTTACTCGCTGATACACAGTTCAGGAAGCGCGAATTCACCCCTCCACTTT - TRBJ1-6 TRBV6-5 few
CASSSGTVYGYTF TGTGCCAGCAGTTCGGGGACAGTCTATGGCTACACCTTC TRBD1 TRBJ1-2 TRBV12-3/TRBV12-4 many
CASSLDGVNQPQHF TGCGCCAGCAGCTTGGACGGCGTTAATCAGCCCCAGCATTTT - TRBJ1-5 TRBV5-1 -
CASSRSRGGREKLFF TGTGCCAGCAGCCGATCCAGGGGGGGGCGTGAAAAACTGTTTTTT TRBD1 TRBJ1-4 TRBV6-1 few
CASGLEQDTEAFF TGCGCCAGCGGACTCGAACAGGACACTGAAGCTTTCTTT - TRBJ1-1 TRBV5-1 -
CASTDSGNTIYF TGTGCCAGCACAGACTCTGGAAACACCATATATTTT - TRBJ1-3 TRBV12-3/TRBV12-4 -
CASSPTVGNTEAFF TGTGCCAGCAGCCCGACGGTGGGAAACACTGAAGCTTTCTTT - TRBJ1-1 TRBV11-3 few
CASSAAQGAWQPQHF TGTGCCAGCAGTGCCGCTCAGGGGGCCTGGCAGCCCCAGCATTTT TRBD1 TRBJ1-5 TRBV12-3/TRBV12-4 -
CASSPLAGLPTDTQYF TGCGCCAGCAGCCCCTTAGCGGGACTACCTACAGATACGCAGTATTTT TRBD2 TRBJ2-3 TRBV5-1 -
CASLGGVSYGYTF TGTGCCAGCCTTGGCGGTGTGTCCTATGGCTACACCTTC - TRBJ1-2 TRBV2 few
CASSLARDRQASNQPQHF TGTGCCAGCAGCTTAGCGCGAGATCGACAGGCTAGCAATCAGCCCCAGCATTTT - TRBJ1-5 TRBV7-7 many
CASSDIRNTEAFF TGTGCCAGCAGTGATATCCGGAACACTGAAGCTTTCTTT - TRBJ1-1 TRBV6-1 -